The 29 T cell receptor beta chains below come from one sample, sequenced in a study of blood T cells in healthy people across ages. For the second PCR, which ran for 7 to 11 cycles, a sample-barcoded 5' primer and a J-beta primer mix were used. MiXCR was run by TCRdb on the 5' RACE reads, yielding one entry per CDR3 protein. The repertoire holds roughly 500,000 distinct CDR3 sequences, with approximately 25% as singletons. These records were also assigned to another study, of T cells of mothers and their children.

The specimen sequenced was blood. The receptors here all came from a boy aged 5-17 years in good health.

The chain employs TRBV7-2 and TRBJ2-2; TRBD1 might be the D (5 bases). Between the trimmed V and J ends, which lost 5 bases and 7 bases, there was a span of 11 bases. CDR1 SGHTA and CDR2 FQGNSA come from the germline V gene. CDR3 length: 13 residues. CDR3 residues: CASSQTVSGELFF. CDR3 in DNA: TGTGCCAGCAGCCAGACAGTAAGCGGGGAGCTGTTTTTT. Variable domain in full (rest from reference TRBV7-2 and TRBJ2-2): GAGVSQSPSNKVTEKGKDVELRCDPISGHTALYWYRQSLGQGLEFLIYFQGNSAPDKSGLPSDRFSAERTGGSVSTLTIQRTQQEDSAVYLCASSQTVSGELFFGEGSRLTVL.

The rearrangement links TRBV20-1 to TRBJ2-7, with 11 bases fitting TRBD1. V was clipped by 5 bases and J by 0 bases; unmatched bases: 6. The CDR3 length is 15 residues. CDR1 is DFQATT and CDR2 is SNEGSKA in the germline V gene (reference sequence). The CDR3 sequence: CSASPGQGVSYEQYF. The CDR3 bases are TGCAGTGCTTCACCGGGACAGGGGGTCTCCTACGAGCAGTACTTC.

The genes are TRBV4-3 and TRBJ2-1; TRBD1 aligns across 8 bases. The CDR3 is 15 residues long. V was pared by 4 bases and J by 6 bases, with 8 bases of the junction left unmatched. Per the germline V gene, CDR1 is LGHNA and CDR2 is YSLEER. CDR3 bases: TGCGCCAGCAGCCCCTACAGGGGGAAGGTCAATGAGCAGTTCTTC. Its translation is CASSPYRGKVNEQFF.

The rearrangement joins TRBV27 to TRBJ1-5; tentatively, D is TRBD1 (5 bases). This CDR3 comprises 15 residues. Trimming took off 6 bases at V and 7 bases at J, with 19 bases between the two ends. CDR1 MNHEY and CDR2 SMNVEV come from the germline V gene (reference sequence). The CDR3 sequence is CASSPLSQEGQPQHF. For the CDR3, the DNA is TGTGCCAGCAGCCCCCTATCCCAAGAGGGGCAGCCCCAGCATTTT.

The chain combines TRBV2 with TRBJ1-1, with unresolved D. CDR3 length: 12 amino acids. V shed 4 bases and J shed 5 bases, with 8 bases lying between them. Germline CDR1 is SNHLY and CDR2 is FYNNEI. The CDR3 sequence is CASSGRGTEAFF. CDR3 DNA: TGTGCCAGCAGTGGACGGGGAACTGAAGCTTTCTTT.

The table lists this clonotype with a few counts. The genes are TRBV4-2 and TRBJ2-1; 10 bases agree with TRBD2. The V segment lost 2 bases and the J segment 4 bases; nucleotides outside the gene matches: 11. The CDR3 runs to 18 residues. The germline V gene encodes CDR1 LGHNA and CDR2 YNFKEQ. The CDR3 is CASSQLGSSGRFYNEQFF. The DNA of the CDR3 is TGTGCCAGCAGCCAACTGGGTTCTAGCGGGAGATTTTACAATGAGCAGTTCTTC.

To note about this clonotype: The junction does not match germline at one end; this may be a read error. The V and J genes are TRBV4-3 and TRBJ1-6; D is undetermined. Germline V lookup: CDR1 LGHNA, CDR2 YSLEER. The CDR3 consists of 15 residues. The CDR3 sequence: CASSPDSSYNPPLHF. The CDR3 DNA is TGCGCCAGCAGCCCGGATAGCTCCTATAATCCACCCCTCCACTTT.

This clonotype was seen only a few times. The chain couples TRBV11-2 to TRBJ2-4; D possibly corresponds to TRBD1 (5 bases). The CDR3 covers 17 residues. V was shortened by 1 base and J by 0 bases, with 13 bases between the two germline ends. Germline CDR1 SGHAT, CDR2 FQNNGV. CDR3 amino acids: CASSLVVTALAKNIQYF. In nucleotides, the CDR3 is TGTGCCAGCAGCTTAGTTGTGACAGCTCTAGCCAAAAACATTCAGTACTTC.

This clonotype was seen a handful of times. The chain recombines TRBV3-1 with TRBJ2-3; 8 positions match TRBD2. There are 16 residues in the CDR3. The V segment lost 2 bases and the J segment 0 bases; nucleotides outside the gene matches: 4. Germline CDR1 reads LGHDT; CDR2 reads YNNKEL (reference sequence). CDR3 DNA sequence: TGTGCCAGCAGCCAACGCGGGGGGCCGAGCACAGATACGCAGTATTTT. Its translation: CASSQRGGPSTDTQYF.

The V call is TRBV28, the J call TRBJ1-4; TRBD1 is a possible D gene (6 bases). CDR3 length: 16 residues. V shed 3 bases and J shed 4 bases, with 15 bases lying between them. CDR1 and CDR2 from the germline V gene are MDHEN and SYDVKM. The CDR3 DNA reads TGTGCCAGCAGTTTCACTGACAGGATACTTAATGAAAAACTGTTTTTT. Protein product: CASSFTDRILNEKLFF.

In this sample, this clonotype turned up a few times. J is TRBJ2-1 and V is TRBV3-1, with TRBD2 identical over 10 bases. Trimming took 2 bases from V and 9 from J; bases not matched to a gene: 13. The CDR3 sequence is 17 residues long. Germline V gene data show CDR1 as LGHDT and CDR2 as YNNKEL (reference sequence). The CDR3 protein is CASSQSVGGLASPEQFF. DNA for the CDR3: TGTGCCAGCAGCCAAAGTGTAGGGGGACTAGCGTCCCCTGAGCAGTTCTTC.

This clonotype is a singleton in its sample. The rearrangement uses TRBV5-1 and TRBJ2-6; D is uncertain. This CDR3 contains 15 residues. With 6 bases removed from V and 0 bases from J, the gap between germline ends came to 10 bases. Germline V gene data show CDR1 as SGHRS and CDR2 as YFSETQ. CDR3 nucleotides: TGCGCCAGCACTACTCCCTACTCTGGGGCCAACGTCCTGACTTTC. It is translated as CASTTPYSGANVLTF.

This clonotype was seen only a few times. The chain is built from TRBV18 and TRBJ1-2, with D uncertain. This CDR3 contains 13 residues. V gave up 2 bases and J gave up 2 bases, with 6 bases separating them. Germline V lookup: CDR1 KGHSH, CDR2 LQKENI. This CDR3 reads CASSPEKNYGYTF. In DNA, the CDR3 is TGTGCCAGCTCACCAGAGAAGAACTATGGCTACACCTTC. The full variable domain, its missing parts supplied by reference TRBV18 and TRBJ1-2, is NAGVMQNPRHLVRRRGQEARLRCSPMKGHSHVYWYRQLPEEGLKFMVYLQKENIIDESGMPKERFSAEFPKEGPSILRIQQVVRGDSAAYFCASSPEKNYGYTFGSGTRLTVV.

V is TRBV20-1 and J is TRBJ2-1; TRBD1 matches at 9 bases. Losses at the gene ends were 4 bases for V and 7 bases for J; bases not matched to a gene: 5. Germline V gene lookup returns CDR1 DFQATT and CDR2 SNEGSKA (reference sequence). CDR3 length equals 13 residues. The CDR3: CSAKRTGENEQFF. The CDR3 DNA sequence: TGCAGTGCTAAGAGGACAGGGGAAAATGAGCAGTTCTTC.

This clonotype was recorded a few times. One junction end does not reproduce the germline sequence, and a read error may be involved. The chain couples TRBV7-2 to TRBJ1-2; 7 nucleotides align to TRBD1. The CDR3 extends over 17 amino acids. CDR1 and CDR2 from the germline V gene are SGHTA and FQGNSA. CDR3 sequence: CASCLGSGTGANYGYTF. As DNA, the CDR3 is TGTGCCAGCTGCTTAGGGTCTGGAACAGGGGCGAACTATGGCTACACCTTC.

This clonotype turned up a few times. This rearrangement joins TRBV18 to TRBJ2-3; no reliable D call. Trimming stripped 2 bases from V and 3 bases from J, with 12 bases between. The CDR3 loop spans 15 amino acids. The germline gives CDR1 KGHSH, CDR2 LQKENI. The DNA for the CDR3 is TGTGCCAGCTCACCATCCCAGGCCGGGACAGATACGCAGTATTTT. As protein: CASSPSQAGTDTQYF.

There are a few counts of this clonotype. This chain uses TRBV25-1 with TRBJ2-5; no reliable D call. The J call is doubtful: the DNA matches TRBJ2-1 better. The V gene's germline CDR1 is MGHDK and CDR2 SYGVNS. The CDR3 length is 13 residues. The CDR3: CASSRSELNEQFF. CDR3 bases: TGTGCCAGCAGCCGATCGGAATTAAATGAGCAGTTCTTC.

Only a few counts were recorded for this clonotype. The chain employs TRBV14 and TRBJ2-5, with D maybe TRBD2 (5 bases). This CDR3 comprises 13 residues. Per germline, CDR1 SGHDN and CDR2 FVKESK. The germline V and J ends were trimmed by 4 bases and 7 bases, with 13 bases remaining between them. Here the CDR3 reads CASSPERGATQYF. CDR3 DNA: TGTGCCAGCAGCCCGGAACGGGGAGCGACCCAGTACTTC. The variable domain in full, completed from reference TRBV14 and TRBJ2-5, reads EAGVTQFPSHSVIEKGQTVTLRCDPISGHDNLYWYRRVMGKEIKFLLHFVKESKQDESGMPNNRFLAERTGGTYSTLKVQPAELEDSGVYFCASSPERGATQYFGPGTRLLVL.

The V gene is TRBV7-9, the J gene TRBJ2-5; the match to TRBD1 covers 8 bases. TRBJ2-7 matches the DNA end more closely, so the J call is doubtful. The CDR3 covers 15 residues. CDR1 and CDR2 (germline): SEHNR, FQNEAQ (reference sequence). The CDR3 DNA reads TGTGCCAGCAGCTTAGCGCGGACAGGGTTCCACGAGCAGTACTTC. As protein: CASSLARTGFHEQYF.

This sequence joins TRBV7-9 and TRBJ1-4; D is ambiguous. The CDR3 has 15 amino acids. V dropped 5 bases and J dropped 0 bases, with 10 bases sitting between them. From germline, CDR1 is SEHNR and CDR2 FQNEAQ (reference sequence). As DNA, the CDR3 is TGTGCCAGCAGCCGCAGTCAGGCAACTAATGAAAAACTGTTTTTT. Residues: CASSRSQATNEKLFF.

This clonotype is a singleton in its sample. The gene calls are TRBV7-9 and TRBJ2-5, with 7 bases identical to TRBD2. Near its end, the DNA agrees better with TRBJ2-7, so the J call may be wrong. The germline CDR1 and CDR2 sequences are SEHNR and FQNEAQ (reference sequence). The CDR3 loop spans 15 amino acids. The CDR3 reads CASSLIAGVGYEQYF. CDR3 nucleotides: TGTGCCAGCAGCTTAATCGCGGGAGTGGGCTACGAGCAGTACTTC.

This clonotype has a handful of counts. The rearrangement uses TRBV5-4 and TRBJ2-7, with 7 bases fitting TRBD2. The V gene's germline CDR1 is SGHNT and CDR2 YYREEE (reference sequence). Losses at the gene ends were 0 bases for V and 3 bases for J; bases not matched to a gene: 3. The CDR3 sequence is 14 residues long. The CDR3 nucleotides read TGTGCCAGCAGCTTGGGCGGGAGTGTCTACGAGCAGTACTTC. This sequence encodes CASSLGGSVYEQYF.

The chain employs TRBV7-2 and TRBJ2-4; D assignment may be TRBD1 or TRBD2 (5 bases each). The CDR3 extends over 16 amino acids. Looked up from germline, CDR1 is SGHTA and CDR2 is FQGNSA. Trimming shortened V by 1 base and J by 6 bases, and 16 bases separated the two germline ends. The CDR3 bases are TGTGCCAGCAGCTTAGAAGGCGTCTTTGGGGGAAACATTCAGTACTTC. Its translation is CASSLEGVFGGNIQYF.

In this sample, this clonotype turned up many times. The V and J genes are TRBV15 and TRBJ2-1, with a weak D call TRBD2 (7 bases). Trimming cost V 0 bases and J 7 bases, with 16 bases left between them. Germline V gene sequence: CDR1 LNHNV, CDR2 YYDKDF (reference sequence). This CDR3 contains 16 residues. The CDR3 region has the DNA TGTGCCACCAGCAGAGATCCGGACGGGGGGCGTAATGAGCAGTTCTTC. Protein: CATSRDPDGGRNEQFF.

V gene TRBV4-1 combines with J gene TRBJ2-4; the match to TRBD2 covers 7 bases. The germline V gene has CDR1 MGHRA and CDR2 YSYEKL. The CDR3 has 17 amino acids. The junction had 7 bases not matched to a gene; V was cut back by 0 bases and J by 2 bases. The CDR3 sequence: CASSQEERGVSKNIQYF. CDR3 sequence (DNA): TGCGCCAGCAGCCAAGAGGAGCGGGGAGTTTCCAAAAACATTCAGTACTTC.

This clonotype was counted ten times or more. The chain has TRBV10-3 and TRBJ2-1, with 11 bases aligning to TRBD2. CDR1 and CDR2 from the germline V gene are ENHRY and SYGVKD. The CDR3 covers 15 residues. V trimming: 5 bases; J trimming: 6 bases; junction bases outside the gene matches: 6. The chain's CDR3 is CAISKLAGEANEQFF. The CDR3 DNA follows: TGTGCCATCAGTAAACTAGCGGGAGAGGCCAATGAGCAGTTCTTC.

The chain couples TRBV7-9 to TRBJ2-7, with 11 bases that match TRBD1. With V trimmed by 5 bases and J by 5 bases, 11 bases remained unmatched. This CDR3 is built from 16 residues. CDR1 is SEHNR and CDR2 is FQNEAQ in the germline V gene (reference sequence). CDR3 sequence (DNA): TGTGCCAGCAGCCCTACGGACAGGGGGCTTTTTCACGAGCAGTACTTC. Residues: CASSPTDRGLFHEQYF.

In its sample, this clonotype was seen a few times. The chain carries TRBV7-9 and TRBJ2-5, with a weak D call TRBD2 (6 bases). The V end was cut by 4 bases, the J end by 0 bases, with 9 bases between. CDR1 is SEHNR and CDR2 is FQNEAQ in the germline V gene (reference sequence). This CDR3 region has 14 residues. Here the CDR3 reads CASSSIADQETQYF. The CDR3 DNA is TGTGCCAGCAGCTCAATAGCGGACCAAGAGACCCAGTACTTC.

This CDR3 reads CASSVGTGSSYNEQFF. CDR3 DNA sequence: TGTGCCAGCAGTGTCGGGACGGGGAGCTCCTACAATGAGCAGTTCTTC. The chain couples TRBV25-1 to TRBJ2-1; D assignment may be TRBD1 or TRBD2 (5 bases each). Germline CDR1 and CDR2: MGHDK and SYGVNS. This CDR3 has 16 residues. V gave up 4 bases and J gave up 0 bases, with 13 bases separating them. The full variable domain, completed using reference TRBV25-1 and TRBJ2-1, is EADIYQTPRYLVIGTGKKITLECSQTMGHDKMYWYQQDPGMELHLIHYSYGVNSTEKGDLSSESTVSRIRTEHFPLTLESARPSHTSQYLCASSVGTGSSYNEQFFGPGTRLTVL.